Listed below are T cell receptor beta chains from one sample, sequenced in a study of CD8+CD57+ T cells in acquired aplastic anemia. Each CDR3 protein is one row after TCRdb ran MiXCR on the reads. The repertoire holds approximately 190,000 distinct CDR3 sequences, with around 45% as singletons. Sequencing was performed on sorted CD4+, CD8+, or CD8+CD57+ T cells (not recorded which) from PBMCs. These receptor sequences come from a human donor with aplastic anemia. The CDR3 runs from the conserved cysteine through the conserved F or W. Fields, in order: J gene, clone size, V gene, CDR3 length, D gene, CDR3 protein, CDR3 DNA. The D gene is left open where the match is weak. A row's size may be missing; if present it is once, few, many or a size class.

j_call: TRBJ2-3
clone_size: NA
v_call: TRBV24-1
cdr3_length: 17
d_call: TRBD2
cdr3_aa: CATSDFRAGGPVDTQYF
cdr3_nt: TGTGCCACCAGTGATTTTAGAGCGGGGGGGCCGGTAGATACGCAGTATTTT

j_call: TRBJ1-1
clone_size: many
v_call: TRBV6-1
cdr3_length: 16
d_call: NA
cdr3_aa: CASQRSSSAGNTEAFF
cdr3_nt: TGTGCCAGCCAAAGGTCTAGTTCGGCAGGGAACACTGAAGCTTTCTTT

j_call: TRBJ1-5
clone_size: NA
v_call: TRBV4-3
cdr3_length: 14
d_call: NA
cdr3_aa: CASSQEKGNQPQHF
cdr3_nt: TGCGCCAGCAGCCAAGAAAAGGGAAATCAGCCCCAGCATTTT

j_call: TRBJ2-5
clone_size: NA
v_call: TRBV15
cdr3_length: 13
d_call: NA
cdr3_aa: CATSRRRAETQYF
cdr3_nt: TGTGCCACCAGCAGGCGCAGGGCAGAGACCCAGTACTTC

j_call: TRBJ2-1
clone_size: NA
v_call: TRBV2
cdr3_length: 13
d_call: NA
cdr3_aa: CASSEQRGNEQFF
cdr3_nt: TGTGCCAGCAGTGAACAAAGGGGGAATGAGCAGTTCTTC

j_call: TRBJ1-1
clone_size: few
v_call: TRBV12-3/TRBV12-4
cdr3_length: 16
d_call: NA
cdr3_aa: CASSFRGAGVRTEAFF
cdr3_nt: TGTGCCAGCAGTTTTAGGGGTGCAGGGGTTCGAACTGAAGCTTTCTTT

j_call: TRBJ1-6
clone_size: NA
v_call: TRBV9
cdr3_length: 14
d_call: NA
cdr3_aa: CASSIGTDNSPLHF
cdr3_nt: TGTGCCAGCAGCATCGGGACGGATAATTCACCCCTCCACTTT

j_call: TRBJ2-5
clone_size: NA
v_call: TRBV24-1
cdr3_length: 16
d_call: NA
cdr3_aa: CATSDLHREYQETQYF
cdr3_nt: TGTGCCACCAGTGATTTGCACAGGGAGTACCAAGAGACCCAGTACTTC

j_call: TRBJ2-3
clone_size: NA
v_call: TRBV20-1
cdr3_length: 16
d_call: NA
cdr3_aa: CSARIRPGTNTDTQYF
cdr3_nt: TGCAGTGCTAGAATTCGTCCGGGAACTAACACAGATACGCAGTATTTT

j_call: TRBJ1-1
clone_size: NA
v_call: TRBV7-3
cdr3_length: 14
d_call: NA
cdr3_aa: CASSPADSWTEAFF
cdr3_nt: TGTGCCAGCAGCCCGGCCGACAGTTGGACTGAAGCTTTCTTT

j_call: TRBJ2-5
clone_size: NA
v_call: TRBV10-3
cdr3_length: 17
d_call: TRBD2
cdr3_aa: CASSEYQRTSKLETQYF
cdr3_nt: TGTGCCAGCAGTGAATACCAGAGGACTAGCAAACTAGAGACCCAGTACTTC

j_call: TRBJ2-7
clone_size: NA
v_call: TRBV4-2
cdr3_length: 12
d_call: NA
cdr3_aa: CASSQEPASKYF
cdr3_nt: TGTGCCAGCAGCCAAGAACCAGCATCGAAGTACTTC

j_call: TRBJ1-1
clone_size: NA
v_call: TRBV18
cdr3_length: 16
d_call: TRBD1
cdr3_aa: CASSLGQGGLNTEAFF
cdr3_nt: TGTGCCAGCTCACTCGGACAGGGTGGGTTGAACACTGAAGCTTTCTTT

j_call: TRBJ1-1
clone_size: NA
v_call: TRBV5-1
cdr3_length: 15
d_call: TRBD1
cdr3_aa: CASSLAGTGGTEAFF
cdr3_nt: TGCGCCAGCAGCTTGGCCGGGACAGGGGGCACTGAAGCTTTCTTT

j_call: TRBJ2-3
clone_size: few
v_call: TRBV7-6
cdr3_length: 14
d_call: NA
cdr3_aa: CASSLEGRSDTQYF
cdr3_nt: TGTGCTAGCAGCTTAGAAGGGCGGAGCGATACGCAGTATTTT

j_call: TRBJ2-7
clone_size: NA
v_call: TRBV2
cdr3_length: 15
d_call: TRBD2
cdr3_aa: CASSGTSGISYEQYF
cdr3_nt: TGTGCCAGCAGTGGGACTAGCGGGATTTCATACGAGCAGTACTTC

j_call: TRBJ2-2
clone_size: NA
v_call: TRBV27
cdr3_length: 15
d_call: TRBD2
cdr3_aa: CASSLRTSGGGELFF
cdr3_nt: TGTGCCAGCAGTTTACGGACTAGTGGTGGCGGGGAGCTGTTTTTT

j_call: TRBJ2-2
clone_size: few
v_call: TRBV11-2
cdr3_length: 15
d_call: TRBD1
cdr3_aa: CASSTRDRDTGELFF
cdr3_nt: TGTGCCAGCAGCACCAGGGACAGAGACACCGGGGAGCTGTTTTTT

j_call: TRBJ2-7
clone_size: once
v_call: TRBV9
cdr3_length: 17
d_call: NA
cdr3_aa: CASSADVSWTADYEQYF
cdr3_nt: TGTGCCAGCAGCGCTGACGTAAGTTGGACAGCGGACTACGAGCAGTACTTC

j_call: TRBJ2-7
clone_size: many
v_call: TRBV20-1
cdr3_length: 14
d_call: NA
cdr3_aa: CSARAGGGSYEQYF
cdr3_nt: TGCAGTGCTAGAGCAGGAGGGGGCTCCTACGAGCAGTACTTC

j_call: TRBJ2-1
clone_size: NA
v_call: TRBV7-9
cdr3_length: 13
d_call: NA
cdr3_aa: CASSWDNSYEQFF
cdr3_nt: TGTGCCAGCAGCTGGGACAACTCCTACGAGCAGTTCTTC

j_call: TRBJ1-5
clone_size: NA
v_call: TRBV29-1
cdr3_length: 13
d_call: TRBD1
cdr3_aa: CSVTGGSNQPQHF
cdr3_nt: TGCAGCGTGACAGGGGGTAGCAATCAGCCCCAGCATTTT

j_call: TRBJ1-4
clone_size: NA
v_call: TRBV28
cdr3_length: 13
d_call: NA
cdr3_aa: CASSSQGRGKLFF
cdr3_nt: TGTGCCAGCAGTTCACAGGGAAGGGGGAAACTGTTTTTT

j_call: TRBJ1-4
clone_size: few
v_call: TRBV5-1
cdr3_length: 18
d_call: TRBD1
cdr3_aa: CASSRRIQGQGAGEKLFF
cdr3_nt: TGCGCCAGCAGCCGAAGGATACAGGGTCAGGGGGCTGGTGAAAAACTGTTTTTT

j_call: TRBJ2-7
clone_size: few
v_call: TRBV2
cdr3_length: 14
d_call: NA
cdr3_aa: CASSSRLLTYEQYF
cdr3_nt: TGTGCCAGCAGTAGCAGGCTGTTGACCTACGAGCAGTACTTC

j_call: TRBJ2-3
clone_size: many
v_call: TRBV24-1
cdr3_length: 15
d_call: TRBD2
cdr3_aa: CATSDPGTSGNTQYF
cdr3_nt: TGTGCCACCAGTGACCCCGGGACTAGCGGGAATACGCAGTATTTT

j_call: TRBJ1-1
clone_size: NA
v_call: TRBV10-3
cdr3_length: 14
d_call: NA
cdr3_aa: CAISLTGTNTEAFF
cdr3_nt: TGTGCCATCAGCCTTACAGGGACGAACACTGAAGCTTTCTTT

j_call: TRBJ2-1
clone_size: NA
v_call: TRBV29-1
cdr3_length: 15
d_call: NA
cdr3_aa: CSVEDRSRRTNEQFF
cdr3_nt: TGCAGCGTTGAAGATCGGAGTCGTCGAACGAATGAGCAGTTCTTC

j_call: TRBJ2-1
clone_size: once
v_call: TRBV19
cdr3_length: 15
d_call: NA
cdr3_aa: CASSIVFTAYNEQFF
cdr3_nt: TGTGCCAGTAGTATTGTGTTTACGGCCTACAATGAGCAGTTCTTC

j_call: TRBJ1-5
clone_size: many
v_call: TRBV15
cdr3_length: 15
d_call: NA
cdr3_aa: CATSRDRGGGQPQHF
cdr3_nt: TGTGCCACCAGCAGAGACCGGGGCGGGGGTCAGCCCCAGCATTTT

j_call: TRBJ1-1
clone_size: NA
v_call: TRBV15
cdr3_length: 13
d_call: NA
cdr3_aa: CATSRDLYTEAFF
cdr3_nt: TGTGCCACCAGTAGGGACCTATACACTGAAGCTTTCTTT

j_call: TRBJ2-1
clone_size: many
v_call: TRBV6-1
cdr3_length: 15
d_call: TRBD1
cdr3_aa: CASSPPGQGNNEQFF
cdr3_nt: TGTGCCAGCAGTCCTCCGGGACAGGGGAACAATGAGCAGTTCTTC

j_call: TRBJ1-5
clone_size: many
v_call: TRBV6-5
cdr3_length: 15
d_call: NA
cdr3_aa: CASSYSSEGTRPQHF
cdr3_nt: TGTGCCAGCAGTTACTCATCGGAGGGGACCAGGCCCCAGCATTTT

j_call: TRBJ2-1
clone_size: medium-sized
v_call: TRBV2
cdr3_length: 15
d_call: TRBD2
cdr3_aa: CASSRTSGIGNEQFF
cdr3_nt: TGTGCCAGCAGTAGGACTAGCGGGATAGGTAATGAGCAGTTCTTC

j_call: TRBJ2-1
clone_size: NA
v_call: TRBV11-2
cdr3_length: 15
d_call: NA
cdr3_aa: CASSLRGASYNEQFF
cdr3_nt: TGTGCCAGCAGCTTACGAGGGGCGTCCTACAATGAGCAGTTCTTC

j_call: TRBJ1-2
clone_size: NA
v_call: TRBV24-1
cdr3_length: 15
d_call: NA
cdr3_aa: CATSDPTVPNYGYTF
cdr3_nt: TGTGCCACCAGTGATCCGACAGTACCTAACTATGGCTACACCTTC

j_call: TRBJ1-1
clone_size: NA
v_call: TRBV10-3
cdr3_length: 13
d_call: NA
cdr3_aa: CAISVDRNTEAFF
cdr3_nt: TGTGCCATCAGTGTGGACAGGAACACTGAAGCTTTCTTT